Presented here are 3 T cell receptor beta chains from one specimen sequenced in a study of HIV-infected patients and healthy controls. All unsorted peripheral T cells were captured because whole blood was used without fractionation. cDNA was made from approximately 0.55 ug RNA using alpha and beta constant primers. Alpha and beta chain libraries were made separately by chain-specific third strand synthesis with multiplexing indices. MiXCR, applied by TCRdb to the 5' RACE reads, yields one record per CDR3 protein. The sample consists of 7,500 to 10,000 distinct CDR3 sequences, over 8% of them appearing once. The sample consisted of blood, taken before antiretroviral therapy. The origin of the receptors is an adult with HIV infection. The donor label of this sample is uncertain.

The V and J genes are TRBV2 and TRBJ2-2, with 14 bases that match TRBD2. The ends lost 3 bases at V and 4 bases at J; junction bases unmatched: 7. The CDR3 has 18 amino acids. Germline-derived CDR1 and CDR2 are SNHLY and FYNNEI. The CDR3 coding sequence is TGTGCCAGCAGTGAGACCGGGACTAGCGGGAGTCCCACCGGGGAGCTGTTTTTT. This gives the protein CASSETGTSGSPTGELFF.

This clonotype was seen repeatedly, ten times or more. This chain links TRBV20-1 with TRBJ1-1, with D uncertain. From germline, CDR1 is DFQATT and CDR2 SNEGSKA (reference sequence). This CDR3 contains 15 residues. Trimming left V 4 bases short and J 3 bases short, with 18 bases between. In nucleotides, the CDR3 is TGCAGTGCTACAGGTTCTAATGTACTGGACACTGAAGCTTTCTTT. Its translation is CSATGSNVLDTEAFF.

The rearrangement joins TRBV4-1 to TRBJ1-5; 7 nucleotides match TRBD1. This CDR3 has 14 residues. Germline lookup yields CDR1 MGHRA and CDR2 YSYEKL. V gave up 1 base and J gave up 6 bases; unmatched junction bases: 3. CDR3 coding DNA: TGCGCCAGCAGCCAAGCGGACAGGCCTCAGCCCCAGCATTTT. Amino acids: CASSQADRPQPQHF.